A selection of T cell receptor beta chains follows, all from one sample in a study of OX40 agonist ivuxolimab in advanced cancers. This table comes from immunoSEQ multiplex PCR, and its TCRdb copy is limited to in-frame clones, with some not included. The sample includes 60,000 to 75,000 clones, 80% to 90% of them seen just once. Sequenced here: CD4+ or CD8+ T cells sorted from blood, sampled in a trial of the OX40 agonist ivuxolimab. All receptors derive from an adult with an advanced solid tumor such as melanoma, head and neck, liver or kidney cancer. Each CDR3 is given without its conserved first and last residue. The order of the fields is V gene, clone size, CDR3 protein. Part of the rows lack a size; the others show once, few, many or a class for expanded clones.

v_call: TRBV5-6; clone_size: NA; cdr3_aa: ASSPGRVSGANVLT
v_call: TRBV6-5; clone_size: NA; cdr3_aa: ASRETASSYEQY
v_call: TRBV11-2; clone_size: once; cdr3_aa: ASSLTGTGVNSPLH
v_call: TRBV19; clone_size: NA; cdr3_aa: ASSETGGGINEKLF
v_call: TRBV28; clone_size: NA; cdr3_aa: ATSVRSAGKRFTLH
v_call: TRBV6-6; clone_size: once; cdr3_aa: ASSYRRLAGGETQY
v_call: TRBV14; clone_size: NA; cdr3_aa: ASSQDWNTGELF
v_call: TRBV28; clone_size: NA; cdr3_aa: ASLSVAGTMSGNTIY
v_call: TRBV28; clone_size: NA; cdr3_aa: ASRADYGTGSTEQF
v_call: TRBV5-8; clone_size: NA; cdr3_aa: ASSPGTGQRETQY
v_call: TRBV6-1; clone_size: NA; cdr3_aa: ASRVTTYEQY
v_call: TRBV6-6; clone_size: NA; cdr3_aa: ASSYGAGGRNEQF
v_call: TRBV12-5; clone_size: NA; cdr3_aa: ASGPGQGVADTQY
v_call: TRBV6-5; clone_size: NA; cdr3_aa: ASSLPGLSAYT
v_call: TRBV10-3; clone_size: NA; cdr3_aa: AISESFPAAPVRHSPLH
v_call: TRBV2; clone_size: NA; cdr3_aa: ASSEIRVPPRGAQPQH
v_call: TRBV6-5; clone_size: NA; cdr3_aa: ASSSPRQGSYEQY
v_call: TRBV5-1; clone_size: NA; cdr3_aa: ASSGGTSGVGIETQY
v_call: TRBV6-6; clone_size: NA; cdr3_aa: ASTEGGVYSYNEQF
v_call: TRBV19; clone_size: NA; cdr3_aa: ASSVYGQNQPQH
v_call: TRBV6-1; clone_size: NA; cdr3_aa: ASSDSVGIAAF
v_call: TRBV5-4; clone_size: NA; cdr3_aa: ASSLGLAGALSTDTQY
v_call: TRBV11-3; clone_size: NA; cdr3_aa: ASSRRGPQETQY
v_call: TRBV7-2; clone_size: NA; cdr3_aa: ASSSPWTGRTEAF
v_call: TRBV28; clone_size: NA; cdr3_aa: ASHRAGSGANVLT
v_call: TRBV29-1; clone_size: NA; cdr3_aa: SVDQGEKLF
v_call: TRBV11-3; clone_size: few; cdr3_aa: ASSPVAGSNEQF
v_call: TRBV5-1; clone_size: NA; cdr3_aa: ASSLEARFITEAF
v_call: TRBV5-1; clone_size: NA; cdr3_aa: ASSGGSGQKNSPLH